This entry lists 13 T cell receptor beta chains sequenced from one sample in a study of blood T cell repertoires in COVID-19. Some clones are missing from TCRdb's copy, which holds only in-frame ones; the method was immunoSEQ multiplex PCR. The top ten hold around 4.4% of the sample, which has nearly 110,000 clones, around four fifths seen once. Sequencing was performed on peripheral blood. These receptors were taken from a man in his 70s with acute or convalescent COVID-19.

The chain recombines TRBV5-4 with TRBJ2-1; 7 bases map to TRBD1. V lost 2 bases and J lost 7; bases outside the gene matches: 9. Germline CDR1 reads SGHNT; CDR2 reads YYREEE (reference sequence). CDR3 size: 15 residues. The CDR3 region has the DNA TGTGCCAGCAGCTTAGGGGGCCCTTTTGGGAATGAGCAGTTCTTC. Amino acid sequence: CASSLGGPFGNEQFF.

CDR3: CASSIEGVSGANVLTF. The CDR3 coding sequence is TGTGCCAGTAGTATAGAGGGAGTCTCTGGGGCCAACGTCCTGACTTTC. The rearrangement uses TRBV19 and TRBJ2-6; D possibly corresponds to TRBD2 (5 bases). The CDR3 is 16 amino acids. With 0 bases removed from V and 0 bases from J, the gap between germline ends came to 6 bases. Germline-derived CDR1 and CDR2 are LNHDA and SQIVND (reference sequence).

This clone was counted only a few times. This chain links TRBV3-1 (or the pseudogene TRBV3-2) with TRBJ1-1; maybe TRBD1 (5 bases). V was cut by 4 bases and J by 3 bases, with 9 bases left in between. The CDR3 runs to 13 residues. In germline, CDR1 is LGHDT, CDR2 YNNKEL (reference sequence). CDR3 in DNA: TGTGCCAGCAGCCCAGGGCCCTACACTGAAGCTTTCTTT. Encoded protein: CASSPGPYTEAFF.

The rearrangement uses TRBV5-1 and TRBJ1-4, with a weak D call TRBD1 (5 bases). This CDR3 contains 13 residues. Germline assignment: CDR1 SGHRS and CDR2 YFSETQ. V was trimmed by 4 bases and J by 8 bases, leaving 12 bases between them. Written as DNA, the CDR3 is TGCGCCAGCAGCGCGGGGGGAGCCGAAAAACTGTTTTTT. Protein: CASSAGGAEKLFF. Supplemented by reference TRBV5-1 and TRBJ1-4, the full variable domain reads KAGVTQTPRYLIKTRGQQVTLSCSPISGHRSVSWYQQTPGQGLQFLFEYFSETQRNKGNFPGRFSGRQFSNSRSEMNVSTLELGDSALYLCASSAGGAEKLFFGSGTQLSVL.

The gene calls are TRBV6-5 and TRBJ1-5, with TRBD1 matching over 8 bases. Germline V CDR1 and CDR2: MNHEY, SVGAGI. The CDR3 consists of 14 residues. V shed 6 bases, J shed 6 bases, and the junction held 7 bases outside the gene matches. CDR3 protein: CASSSGQGTQPQHF. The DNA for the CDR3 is TGTGCCAGCAGCTCAGGACAGGGCACTCAGCCCCAGCATTTT.

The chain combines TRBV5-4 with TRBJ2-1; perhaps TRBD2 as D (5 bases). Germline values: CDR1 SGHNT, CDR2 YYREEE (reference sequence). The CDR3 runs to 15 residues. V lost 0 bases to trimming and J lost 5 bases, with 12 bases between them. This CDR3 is CASSLGSGIHNEQFF. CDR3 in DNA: TGTGCCAGCAGCTTGGGGTCGGGGATTCACAATGAGCAGTTCTTC. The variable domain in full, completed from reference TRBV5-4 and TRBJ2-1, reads ETGVTQSPTHLIKTRGQQVTLRCSSQSGHNTVSWYQQALGQGPQFIFQYYREEENGRGNFPPRFSGLQFPNYSSELNVNALELDDSALYLCASSLGSGIHNEQFFGPGTRLTVL.

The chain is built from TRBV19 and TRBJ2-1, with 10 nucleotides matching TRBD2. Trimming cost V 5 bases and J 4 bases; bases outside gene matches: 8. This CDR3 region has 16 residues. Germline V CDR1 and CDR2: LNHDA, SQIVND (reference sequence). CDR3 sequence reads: CASSGRSGGVYNEQFF. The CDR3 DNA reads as TGTGCCAGTAGTGGAAGAAGCGGGGGGGTGTACAATGAGCAGTTCTTC.

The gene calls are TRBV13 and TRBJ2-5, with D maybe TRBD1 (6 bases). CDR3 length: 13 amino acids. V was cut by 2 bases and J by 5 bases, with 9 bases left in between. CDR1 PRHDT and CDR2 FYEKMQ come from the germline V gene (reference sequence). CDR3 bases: TGTGCCAGCAGCTTATACAGGGAGGAGACCCAGTACTTC. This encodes CASSLYREETQYF.

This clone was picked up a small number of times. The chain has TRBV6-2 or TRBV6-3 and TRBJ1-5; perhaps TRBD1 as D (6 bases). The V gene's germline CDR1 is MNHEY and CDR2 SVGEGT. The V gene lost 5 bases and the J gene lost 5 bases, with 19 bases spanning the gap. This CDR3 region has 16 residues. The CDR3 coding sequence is TGTGCCAGCAGTACCCTCAGCTGGGGGCTCCATCAGCCCCAGCATTTT. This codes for CASSTLSWGLHQPQHF.

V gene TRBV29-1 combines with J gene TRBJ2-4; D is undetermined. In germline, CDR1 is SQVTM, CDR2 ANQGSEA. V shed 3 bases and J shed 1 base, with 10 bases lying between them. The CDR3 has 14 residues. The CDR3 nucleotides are TGCAGCGTTGAGCCGAGTGCGGCCAAAAACATTCAGTACTTC. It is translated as CSVEPSAAKNIQYF.

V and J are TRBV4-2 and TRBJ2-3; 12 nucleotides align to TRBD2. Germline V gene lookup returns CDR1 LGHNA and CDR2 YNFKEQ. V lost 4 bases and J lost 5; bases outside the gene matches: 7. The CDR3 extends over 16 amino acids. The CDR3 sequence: CASSPGRLAGEDTQYF. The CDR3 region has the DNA TGTGCCAGCAGCCCCGGCAGACTAGCGGGGGAAGATACGCAGTATTTT.

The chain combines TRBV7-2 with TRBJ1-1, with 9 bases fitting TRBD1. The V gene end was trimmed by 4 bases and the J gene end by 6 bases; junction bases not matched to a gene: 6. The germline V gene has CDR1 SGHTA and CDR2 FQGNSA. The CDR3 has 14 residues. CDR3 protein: CASSSTGGRSEAFF. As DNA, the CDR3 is TGTGCCAGCAGCTCTACAGGGGGCAGGTCTGAAGCTTTCTTT.

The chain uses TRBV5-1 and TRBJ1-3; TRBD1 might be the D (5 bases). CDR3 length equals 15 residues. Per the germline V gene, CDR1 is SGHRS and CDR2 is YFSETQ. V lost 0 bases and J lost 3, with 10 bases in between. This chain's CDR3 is CASSLGRGIGNTIYF. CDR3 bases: TGCGCCAGCAGCTTGGGTAGGGGCATTGGAAACACCATATATTTT.